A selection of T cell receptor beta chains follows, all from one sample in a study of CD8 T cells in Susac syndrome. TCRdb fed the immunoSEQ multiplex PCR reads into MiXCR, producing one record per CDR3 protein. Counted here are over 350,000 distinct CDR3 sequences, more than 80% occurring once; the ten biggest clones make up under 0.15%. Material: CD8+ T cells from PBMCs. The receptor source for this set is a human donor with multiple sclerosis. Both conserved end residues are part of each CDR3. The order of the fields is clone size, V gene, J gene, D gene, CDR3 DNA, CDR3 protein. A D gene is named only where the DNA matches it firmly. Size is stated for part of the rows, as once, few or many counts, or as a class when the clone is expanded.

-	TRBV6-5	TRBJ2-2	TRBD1	TGTGCCAGCAGTTACCCGGTCGCAGGGGGCCACACCGGGGAGCTGTTTTTT	CASSYPVAGGHTGELFF
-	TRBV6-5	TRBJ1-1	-	TGTGCCAGCAGTTACTCGGGGAGCCCTGAAGCTTTCTTT	CASSYSGSPEAFF
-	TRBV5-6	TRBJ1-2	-	TGTGCCAGCAGCCGTGGGGACTTTGGCTACACCTTC	CASSRGDFGYTF
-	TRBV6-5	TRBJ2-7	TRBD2	TGTGCCAGCAGTTATCTAGCGGGACCTTACGAGCAGTACTTC	CASSYLAGPYEQYF
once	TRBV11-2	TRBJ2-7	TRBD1	TGTGCCAGCAGCAAAGAGTCGACAGGGGACTACGAGCAGTACTTC	CASSKESTGDYEQYF
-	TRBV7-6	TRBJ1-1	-	TGTGCCACCTTTGGAGGGACTGAAGCTTTCTTT	CATFGGTEAFF
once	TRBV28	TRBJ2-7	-	TGTGCCAGCAGGGATCCATGGTTTAGGGATCACGAGCAGTACTTC	CASRDPWFRDHEQYF
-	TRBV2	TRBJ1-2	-	TGTGCCAGAGCCTTAGAATCGGGACAATATGGCTACACCTTC	CARALESGQYGYTF
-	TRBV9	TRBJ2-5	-	TGTGCCAGCAGCGGTAGTGGCCAAGAGACCCAGTACTTC	CASSGSGQETQYF
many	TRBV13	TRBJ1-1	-	TGTGCCAGCAGCTTAGGGGTGAACACTGAAGCTTTCTTT	CASSLGVNTEAFF
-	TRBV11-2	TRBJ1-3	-	TGTGCCAGCAGCCCGTGGCAGGGCACTGGAAACACCATATATTTT	CASSPWQGTGNTIYF
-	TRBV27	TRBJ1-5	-	TGTGCCAGCAGTTTACGCCTTGGGACAACAGATCAGCCCCAGCATTTT	CASSLRLGTTDQPQHF
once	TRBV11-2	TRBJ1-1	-	TGTGCCAGCAGCTTAGGAACACCCACTGAAGCTTTCTTT	CASSLGTPTEAFF
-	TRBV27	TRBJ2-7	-	TGTGCCAGCAGTTTTGGACTGTTCTACGAGCAGTACTTC	CASSFGLFYEQYF
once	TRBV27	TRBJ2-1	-	TGTGCCAGCAGTCCTGGGACACCTATCAATGAGCAGTTCTTC	CASSPGTPINEQFF
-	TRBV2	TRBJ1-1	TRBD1	TGTGCCAGCAGTTCGACAGGGGGCGAAGACACTGAAGCTTTCTTT	CASSSTGGEDTEAFF
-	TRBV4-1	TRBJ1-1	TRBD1	TGCGCCAGCAGCCAACAGGGAGGGGGCGAGGACACTGAAGCTTTCTTT	CASSQQGGGEDTEAFF
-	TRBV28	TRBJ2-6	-	TGTGCCAGCAATTCCCCGGTCTCTGGGGCCAACGTCCTGACTTTC	CASNSPVSGANVLTF
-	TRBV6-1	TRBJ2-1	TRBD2	TGTGCCAGCGGGGACTGGACTAGCGGGGGGACCTCTAGCTCCTACAATGAGCAGTTCTTC	CASGDWTSGGTSSSYNEQFF
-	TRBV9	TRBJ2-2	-	TGTGCCAGCAGCGTATACCCCGAGGCAGCCACGAACACCGGGGAGCTGTTTTTT	CASSVYPEAATNTGELFF
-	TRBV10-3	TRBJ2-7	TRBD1	TGTGCCACCAGGACAGGGTCACTCGAGCAGTACTTC	CATRTGSLEQYF
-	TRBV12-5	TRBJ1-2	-	TGTGCTAGTGGTTTGGCAGACAGTTACTATGGCTACACCTTC	CASGLADSYYGYTF
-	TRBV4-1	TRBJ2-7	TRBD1	TGCGCCAGCAGCCAATGGGACAGCTACGAGCAGTACTTC	CASSQWDSYEQYF
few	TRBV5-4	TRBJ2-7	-	TGTGCCAGCAGTTCCTTCCGGGCCTCCTACGAGCAGTACTTC	CASSSFRASYEQYF
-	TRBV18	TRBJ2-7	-	TGTGCCAGCTCACCACCCCCGGACGGGACCTACGAGCAGTACTTC	CASSPPPDGTYEQYF
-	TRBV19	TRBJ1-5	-	TGTGCCAGTACACAGTACAATCAGCCCCAGCATTTT	CASTQYNQPQHF
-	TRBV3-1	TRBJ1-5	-	TGTGCCAGCAGCCCGCAGGGGAGAAGGGATCAGCCCCAGCATTTT	CASSPQGRRDQPQHF
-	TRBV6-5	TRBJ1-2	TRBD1	TGTGCCAGCAGTCCAGGACAGGGCGTCTATGGCTACACCTTC	CASSPGQGVYGYTF
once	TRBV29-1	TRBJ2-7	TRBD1	TGCAGCGTTGAAGGTCCGGGACAGCTCTACGAGCAGTACTTC	CSVEGPGQLYEQYF
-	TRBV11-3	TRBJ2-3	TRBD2	TGTGCCAGCAGCGCATCTAGCGGGGAGGGGACAGATACGCAGTATTTT	CASSASSGEGTDTQYF
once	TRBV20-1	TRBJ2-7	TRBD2	TGCAGTGCTAGGGTGACTAGCGGGAGTCCCTACGAGCAGTACTTC	CSARVTSGSPYEQYF
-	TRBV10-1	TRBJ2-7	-	TGCGCCAGCAGTGACCCTTCTTCACTCTACGGGCAGTACTTC	CASSDPSSLYGQYF
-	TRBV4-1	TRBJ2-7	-	TGCGCCAGCAGCCAAGAAGATAACAGGGTGTACGAGCAGTACTTC	CASSQEDNRVYEQYF
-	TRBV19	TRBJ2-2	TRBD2	TGTGCCAGTAGTATAAGGTCGGGACTAGTAACCGGGGAGCTGTTTTTT	CASSIRSGLVTGELFF
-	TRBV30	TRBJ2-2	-	TGTGCCTGGAGTGTACTCGACAGGAACACCGGGGAGCTGTTTTTT	CAWSVLDRNTGELFF
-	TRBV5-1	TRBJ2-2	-	TGCGCCAGCAGCTTGCAAGAAGTCTTCGGCGGGGAGCTGTTTTTT	CASSLQEVFGGELFF
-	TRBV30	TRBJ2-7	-	TGTGCCTGGAGTTCGGGAGCGAGTAAGGTGCAGTACTTC	CAWSSGASKVQYF
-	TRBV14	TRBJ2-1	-	TGTGCCAGCAGCCCTCACGAACTCTATGAGCAGTTCTTC	CASSPHELYEQFF
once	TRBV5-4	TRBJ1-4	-	TGTGCCAGCCCTGGGGCGGGGGAAAAACTGTTTTTT	CASPGAGEKLFF
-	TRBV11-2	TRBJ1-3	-	TGTGCCAGCAGCTTGGTAGTTAGGGACGCTGGAAACACCATATATTTT	CASSLVVRDAGNTIYF
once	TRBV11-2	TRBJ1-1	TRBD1	TGTGCCAGCAGCTTAGTAGGGGACAGCGGTGAAGCTTTCTTT	CASSLVGDSGEAFF
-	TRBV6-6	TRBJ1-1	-	TGTGCCAGCAGTTACTCGCGACATACGGACACTGAAGCTTTCTTT	CASSYSRHTDTEAFF
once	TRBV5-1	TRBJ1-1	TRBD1	TGCGCCAGCAGCTTAGGGGGCGAGGGGCCGTCCACTGAAGCTTTCTTT	CASSLGGEGPSTEAFF
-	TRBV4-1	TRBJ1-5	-	TGCGCCAGCAGCCGGGCTCGGGACGGGAATCAGCCCCAGCATTTT	CASSRARDGNQPQHF
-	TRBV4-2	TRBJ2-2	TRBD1	TGTGCCAGCAGCCAGATAGGGGGCGAAGGGCTGTTTTTT	CASSQIGGEGLFF
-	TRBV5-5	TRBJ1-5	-	TGTGCCAGCAGCTTCGGAATAATTCAGGTAAACAATCAGCCCCAGCATTTT	CASSFGIIQVNNQPQHF
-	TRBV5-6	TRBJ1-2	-	TGTGCCAGCAGCTTGGTAGTGGGGTTAGATGGCTACACCTTC	CASSLVVGLDGYTF
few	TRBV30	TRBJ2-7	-	TGTGCCTGGAGTCTCGACACCCCGTCCGCCTCCTACGAGCAGTACTTC	CAWSLDTPSASYEQYF
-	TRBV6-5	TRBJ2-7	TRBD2	TGTGCCAGCAGTTACTCGACTAGCGCTAACGAGCAGTACTTC	CASSYSTSANEQYF
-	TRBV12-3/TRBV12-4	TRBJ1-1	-	TGTGCCAGCAGTTTGGCGGGGTTCGACACTGAAGCTTTCTTT	CASSLAGFDTEAFF
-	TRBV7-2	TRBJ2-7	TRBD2	TGTGCCAGCAGCCCGTGGTCTAGCGGAGCCTACGAGCAGTACTTC	CASSPWSSGAYEQYF